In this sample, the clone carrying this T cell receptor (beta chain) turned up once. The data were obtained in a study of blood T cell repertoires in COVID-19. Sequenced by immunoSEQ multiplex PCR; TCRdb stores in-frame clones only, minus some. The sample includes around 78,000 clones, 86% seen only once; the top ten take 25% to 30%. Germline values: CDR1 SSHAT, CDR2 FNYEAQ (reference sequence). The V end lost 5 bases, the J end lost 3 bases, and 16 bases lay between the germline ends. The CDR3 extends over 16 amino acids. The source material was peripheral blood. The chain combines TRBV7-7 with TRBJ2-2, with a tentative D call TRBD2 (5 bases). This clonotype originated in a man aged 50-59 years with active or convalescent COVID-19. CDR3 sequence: CASSPRGSQDTGELFF. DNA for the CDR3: TGTGCCAGCAGCCCCCGGGGTAGTCAGGACACCGGGGAGCTGTTTTTT.